This T cell receptor (beta chain) emerged from a study of T cells expressing NK-cell markers. Study-wide points: Evidence did not settle whether expanded NKG2C+ T cell clones targeted HCMV. Roughly six donors carried dominant NKG2C+ clonotypes that made up roughly 1.0-8% of their CD8+ T cells.

In germline, CDR1 is SGHKS, CDR2 YYEKEE (reference sequence). The CDR3 spans 19 residues. On this clonotype: The antigen remains unidentified.

The cDNA for TCR beta came from 5'RACE template switching with UMIs. TCRdb re-called the 5' RACE reads and shows each CDR3 protein once, DNA omitted. The sample's table shows some 440,000 distinct CDR3 sequences. Sequencing was carried out using blood T cells: a sorted CD56 or NKG2C T cell subset, CD4+ or CD8+ T cells, or bulk PBMC T cells (not recorded which). The chain recombines TRBV5-5 with TRBJ1-6; with no DNA, the TCRdb D assignment of TRBD1 cannot be verified. The TCR originated in a woman aged 45-65 years in good health. The chain's CDR3 is CASSRLAAALAPNLSPLHF.